These 30 T cell receptor beta chains originate from one sample sequenced in a study of T cell responses to AZD1222 COVID-19 vaccine. Measured with immunoSEQ multiplex PCR; TCRdb has only the in-frame clones, and not every one. The sample lists 150,000 to 200,000 clones, about 90% occurring once. The specimen was peripheral blood, collected 28 days after the second AZD1222 dose. Source of these receptors: an adult who received the AZD1222 COVID-19 vaccine.

This clone was counted only a few times. The V call is TRBV5-4, the J call TRBJ2-4; 7 positions agree with TRBD1. The CDR3 is made up of 15 amino acids. The J segment lost 4 bases and the V segment lost 3 bases, leaving 7 bases of the junction unmatched. CDR1 SGHNT and CDR2 YYREEE come from the germline V gene (reference sequence). The DNA for the CDR3 is TGTGCCAGCAGCTCGATGACAGGGTTGAAAAACATTCAGTACTTC. Translated: CASSSMTGLKNIQYF. Full variable domain (missing parts from reference TRBV5-4 and TRBJ2-4): ETGVTQSPTHLIKTRGQQVTLRCSSQSGHNTVSWYQQALGQGPQFIFQYYREEENGRGNFPPRFSGLQFPNYSSELNVNALELDDSALYLCASSSMTGLKNIQYFGAGTRLSVL.

The chain couples TRBV20-1 to TRBJ2-5, with D hard to call. CDR3 length equals 12 residues. Per the germline V gene, CDR1 is DFQATT and CDR2 is SNEGSKA (reference sequence). Between the trimmed V and J ends, which lost 3 bases and 3 bases, there was a span of 8 bases. The CDR3 bases are TGCAGTGCTAGTTTCAAGGAAGAGACCCAGTACTTC. It specifies CSASFKEETQYF.

The J gene is TRBJ1-1, the V gene TRBV5-1; weak D call: TRBD1 (5 bases). Germline CDR1 is SGHRS and CDR2 is YFSETQ. The V gene lost 0 bases and the J gene lost 5 bases, with 17 bases spanning the gap. CDR3 length: 16 residues. Here the CDR3 reads CASSLDGGSLETEAFF. CDR3 in DNA: TGCGCCAGCAGCTTGGATGGGGGAAGTTTAGAAACTGAAGCTTTCTTT.

The CDR3 spells CASSLVPSSGANVLTF. DNA for the CDR3: TGTGCCAGCAGCTTAGTTCCGAGCTCTGGGGCCAACGTCCTGACTTTC. V and J are TRBV7-9 and TRBJ2-6; D unresolved. CDR1 and CDR2 from the germline V gene are SEHNR and FQNEAQ (reference sequence). There are 16 residues in the CDR3. The ends were cut back, 1 base at V and 0 bases at J, with 7 bases in the middle.

The CDR3 bases are TGTGCCAGCAGCGTAAGAGGACAGGGCAATTCACCCCTCCACTTT. Protein product: CASSVRGQGNSPLHF. The V gene is TRBV9, the J gene TRBJ1-6; 8 bases are a match to TRBD1. With 1 base clipped from V and 7 bases from J, the junction kept 4 bases outside the gene matches. From germline, CDR1 is SGDLS and CDR2 YYNGEE. The CDR3 is made up of 15 amino acids.

The chain joins TRBV6-6 to TRBJ2-1, with 9 bases fitting TRBD2. Unmatched junction bases numbered 6, after V lost 7 bases and J lost 2 bases. The germline V gene encodes CDR1 MNHNY and CDR2 SVGAGI (reference sequence). The CDR3 is 15 residues long. The CDR3: CASTTKRGAYNEQFF. Here the CDR3 DNA reads TGTGCCAGCACCACCAAGCGGGGGGCCTACAATGAGCAGTTCTTC.

J is TRBJ1-1 and V is TRBV10-3, with 9 bases fitting TRBD1. The CDR3 runs 14 residues. The V gene's germline CDR1 is ENHRY and CDR2 SYGVKD. The J segment lost 5 bases and the V segment lost 6 bases, leaving 7 bases of the junction unmatched. In nucleotides, the CDR3 is TGTGCCATCAGGGGTGGGACAGGGCTGACTGAAGCTTTCTTT. Residues: CAIRGGTGLTEAFF.

The V call is TRBV12-5, the J call TRBJ2-2; tentatively, D is TRBD1 (5 bases). CDR1 LGHNT and CDR2 FRNRAP come from the germline V gene. Trimming left V 2 bases short and J 5 bases short, with 12 bases between. The CDR3 contains 15 residues. DNA for the CDR3: TGTGCTAGTGGTTTGTGGGGCGCCAGGACCGGGGAGCTGTTTTTT. Translated: CASGLWGARTGELFF.

The chain carries TRBV7-2 and TRBJ1-5; D might be TRBD1 (5 bases). Trimming took off 1 base at V and 7 bases at J, with 14 bases between the two ends. Germline CDR1 reads SGHTA; CDR2 reads FQGNSA. This CDR3 has 15 amino acids. DNA of the CDR3: TGTGCCAGCAGCTTAGGGGCAGGGATGGGCCAGCCCCAGCATTTT. Translated, it gives CASSLGAGMGQPQHF.

V gene TRBV9 combines with J gene TRBJ2-1; 12 bases agree with TRBD1. The CDR3 runs to 15 residues. J was trimmed by 6 bases and V by 0 bases; bases with no gene match: 1. Germline CDR1 reads SGDLS; CDR2 reads YYNGEE. The CDR3 sequence is CASSVAGQGANEQFF. Written as DNA, the CDR3 is TGTGCCAGCAGCGTAGCGGGACAGGGGGCCAATGAGCAGTTCTTC.

This clone was recorded once. The V gene is TRBV9, the J gene TRBJ1-3, with D tentatively TRBD1 (5 bases). The CDR3 is 15 residues long. V shed 3 bases and J shed 0 bases, with 10 bases lying between them. The germline V gene encodes CDR1 SGDLS and CDR2 YYNGEE. CDR3 sequence reads: CASSASGSSGNTIYF. CDR3 nucleotide sequence: TGTGCCAGCAGCGCTTCAGGGAGCTCTGGAAACACCATATATTTT. Complete variable domain (other parts from reference TRBV9 and TRBJ1-3): DSGVTQTPKHLITATGQRVTLRCSPRSGDLSVYWYQQSLDQGLQFLIQYYNGEERAKGNILERFSAQQFPDLHSELNLSSLELGDSALYFCASSASGSSGNTIYFGEGSWLTVV.

The chain uses TRBV11-2 and TRBJ2-7; 7 nucleotides match TRBD1. The CDR3 is 14 residues long. V lost 4 bases and J lost 3; bases outside the gene matches: 6. Germline V lookup: CDR1 SGHAT, CDR2 FQNNGV. The DNA for the CDR3 is TGTGCCAGCAGCTCGGTTCAGGGGGACTACGAGCAGTACTTC. It translates to CASSSVQGDYEQYF.

The chain couples TRBV9 to TRBJ2-5; 7 bases match TRBD2. V shed 4 bases, J shed 2 bases, and the junction held 5 bases outside the gene matches. Germline V gene data show CDR1 as SGDLS and CDR2 as YYNGEE. The CDR3 totals 14 residues. CDR3 protein: CASSPLGGQETQYF. The CDR3 coding sequence is TGTGCCAGCAGCCCCCTGGGGGGGCAAGAGACCCAGTACTTC.

The gene calls are TRBV18 and TRBJ1-2, with a weak D call TRBD1 (5 bases). This CDR3 spans 14 amino acids. Per germline, CDR1 KGHSH and CDR2 LQKENI. Trimming pared 3 bases from V and 3 bases from J, leaving 11 bases between. CDR3 sequence: CASSPGGIHYGYTF. CDR3 nucleotide sequence: TGTGCCAGCTCACCTGGGGGTATTCACTATGGCTACACCTTC. The entire variable domain, with the rest obtained from reference TRBV18 and TRBJ1-2, is as follows: NAGVMQNPRHLVRRRGQEARLRCSPMKGHSHVYWYRQLPEEGLKFMVYLQKENIIDESGMPKERFSAEFPKEGPSILRIQQVVRGDSAAYFCASSPGGIHYGYTFGSGTRLTVV.

The genes are TRBV7-8 and TRBJ1-2; D unresolved. CDR1 SGHVS and CDR2 FQNEAQ come from the germline V gene. This CDR3 has 14 residues. V shed 5 bases and J shed 4 bases, with 14 bases lying between them. CDR3 DNA: TGTGCCAGCAGCGAGACCGCCTTTGGCTATGGCTACACCTTC. This gives the protein CASSETAFGYGYTF.

This clone appeared once. V is TRBV19 and J is TRBJ1-1, with D perhaps matching TRBD1 (6 bases). V lost 5 bases and J 6 bases, leaving 22 bases between the germline ends. Germline CDR1 is LNHDA and CDR2 is SQIVND (reference sequence). The CDR3 consists of 16 residues. The CDR3 reads CASSLTSTGIAAEAFF. The CDR3 region has the DNA TGTGCCAGTAGTCTCACGTCCACAGGGATAGCCGCTGAAGCTTTCTTT.

The chain employs TRBV5-1 and TRBJ2-3, with D uncertain. Trimming took off 6 bases at V and 0 bases at J, with 11 bases between the two ends. The CDR3 has 14 residues. Germline V gene sequence: CDR1 SGHRS, CDR2 YFSETQ. The CDR3 is CASTRPESTDTQYF. The CDR3 region has the DNA TGCGCCAGCACCCGACCTGAGAGCACAGATACGCAGTATTTT.

This clone was counted a single time. CDR3 sequence reads: CASSPGLGEQYF. Written as DNA, the CDR3 is TGTGCCAGCTCTCCGGGACTCGGGGAGCAGTACTTC. The chain links TRBV7-2 to TRBJ2-7, with a possible D match to TRBD2 (6 bases). V was cut by 8 bases and J by 7 bases, with 15 bases left in between. Germline V gene lookup returns CDR1 SGHTA and CDR2 FQGNSA. This CDR3 region has 12 residues.

V gene TRBV19 combines with J gene TRBJ2-4, with 9 bases lining up with TRBD1. J gave up 8 bases and V 6 bases, and 5 bases lay outside the gene matches. Per germline, CDR1 LNHDA and CDR2 SQIVND (reference sequence). The CDR3 is 13 residues long. As DNA, the CDR3 is TGTGCCAGTAGGGACAGGGGAATGGACATTCAGTACTTC. It is translated as CASRDRGMDIQYF.

V usage is TRBV10-3 and J usage is TRBJ2-2; 8 bases fit TRBD2. V dropped 9 bases and J dropped 11; count of bases not matched to a gene: 8. The CDR3 extends over 12 amino acids. In germline, CDR1 is ENHRY, CDR2 SYGVKD. This chain's CDR3 is CAIGLASGELFF. The CDR3 DNA is TGTGCCATTGGACTAGCTTCAGGAGAGCTGTTTTTT.

The chain's CDR3 is CASRSGRGANYGYTF. Written as DNA, the CDR3 is TGCGCCAGCAGATCCGGACGGGGAGCTAACTATGGCTACACCTTC. The rearrangement uses TRBV4-1 and TRBJ1-2; no firm D call. The CDR3 runs 15 residues. The V and J ends lost 6 bases and 0 bases respectively, with 14 bases between them. Germline-derived CDR1 and CDR2 are MGHRA and YSYEKL.

This chain joins TRBV19 and TRBJ1-5; D ambiguous. Trimming cost V 5 bases and J 2 bases, with 25 bases left between them. Germline V gene lookup returns CDR1 LNHDA and CDR2 SQIVND (reference sequence). The CDR3 length is 19 residues. The CDR3 bases are TGTGCCAGTAGTGAGGACCATTACCGGCTCGGGTCGGGCAATCAGCCCCAGCATTTT. Residues: CASSEDHYRLGSGNQPQHF.

The gene calls are TRBV30 and TRBJ1-4; TRBD1 agrees at 8 bases. The CDR3 is made up of 16 amino acids. Germline V gene sequence: CDR1 GTSNPN, CDR2 SVGIG (reference sequence). Germline trimming cut 0 bases from V and 6 bases from J; bases unmatched to any gene: 9. The CDR3 bases are TGTGCCTGGAGTGTATTAGTAACAGGGGGTTATGAAAAACTGTTTTTT. As protein: CAWSVLVTGGYEKLFF.

The table lists this clone with a count of one. The chain couples TRBV30 to TRBJ2-3; 10 bases match TRBD2. The CDR3 extends over 14 amino acids. CDR1 and CDR2 (germline): GTSNPN, SVGIG (reference sequence). Trimming at V came to 3 bases and at J to 2 bases, leaving 2 bases not matched to a gene. The CDR3 loop reads CAWRLAGYTDTQYF. CDR3 DNA: TGTGCCTGGAGACTAGCGGGGTACACAGATACGCAGTATTTT.

V and J are TRBV10-3 and TRBJ1-5, with 7 bases lining up with TRBD1. In germline, CDR1 is ENHRY, CDR2 SYGVKD. CDR3 length: 13 residues. V was clipped by 7 bases and J by 7 bases; unmatched bases: 7. CDR3 in amino acids: CAITNDRAQPQHF. The DNA for the CDR3 is TGTGCCATCACTAACGACAGGGCCCAGCCCCAGCATTTT.

This rearrangement joins TRBV5-4 to TRBJ1-1; 8 bases line up with TRBD1. This CDR3 spans 15 amino acids. J gave up 4 bases and V 3 bases, and 8 bases lay outside the gene matches. Germline CDR1 is SGHNT and CDR2 is YYREEE (reference sequence). CDR3 region: CASSYGQGARTEAFF. The CDR3 nucleotides are TGTGCCAGCAGCTACGGCCAGGGGGCCCGCACTGAAGCTTTCTTT.

The chain joins TRBV6-5 to TRBJ2-1; TRBD2 aligns across 7 bases. The J segment lost 7 bases and the V segment lost 4 bases, leaving 13 bases of the junction unmatched. Germline loops: CDR1 MNHEY, CDR2 SVGAGI. The CDR3 covers 16 residues. The CDR3 loop reads CASSWPNNGRRNEQFF. DNA of the CDR3: TGTGCCAGCAGTTGGCCTAACAACGGGAGGAGGAATGAGCAGTTCTTC.

In this sample, this clone turned up a few times. J is TRBJ1-3 and V is TRBV7-8, with no clear D. Germline-derived CDR1 and CDR2 are SGHVS and FQNEAQ. The CDR3 totals 14 residues. V shed 2 bases and J shed 0 bases, with 5 bases lying between them. The CDR3 here is CASSLSDSGNTIYF. The CDR3 DNA sequence: TGTGCCAGCAGCTTAAGTGACTCTGGAAACACCATATATTTT.

This rearrangement joins TRBV6-6 to TRBJ2-7; 9 bases match TRBD1. Germline CDR1 and CDR2: MNHNY and SVGAGI (reference sequence). This CDR3 has 17 amino acids. The V segment lost 5 bases and the J segment 2 bases; nucleotides outside the gene matches: 13. CDR3 protein: CASSPLDRGRSAYEQYF. The CDR3 region has the DNA TGTGCCAGCAGTCCCCTGGACAGGGGACGATCGGCCTACGAGCAGTACTTC.

This sequence joins TRBV7-2 and TRBJ1-1; D gene ambiguous. The CDR3 is 14 amino acids. Germline V lookup: CDR1 SGHTA, CDR2 FQGNSA. Deletions cut 5 bases from V and 1 base from J, with 11 bases between. The CDR3 region is CASSLTASNTEAFF. CDR3 in DNA: TGTGCCAGCAGCCTTACAGCATCGAACACTGAAGCTTTCTTT.